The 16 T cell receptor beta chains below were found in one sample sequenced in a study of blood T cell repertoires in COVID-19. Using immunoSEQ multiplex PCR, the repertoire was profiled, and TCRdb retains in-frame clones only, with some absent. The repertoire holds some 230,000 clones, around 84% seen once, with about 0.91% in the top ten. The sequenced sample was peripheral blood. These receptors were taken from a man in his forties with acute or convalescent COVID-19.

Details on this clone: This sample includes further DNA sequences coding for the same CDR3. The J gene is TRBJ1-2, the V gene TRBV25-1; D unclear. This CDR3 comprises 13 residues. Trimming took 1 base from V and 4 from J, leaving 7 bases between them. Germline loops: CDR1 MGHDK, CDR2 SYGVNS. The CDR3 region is CASSESRPYGYTF. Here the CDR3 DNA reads TGTGCCAGCAGTGAATCGCGGCCCTATGGCTACACCTTC.

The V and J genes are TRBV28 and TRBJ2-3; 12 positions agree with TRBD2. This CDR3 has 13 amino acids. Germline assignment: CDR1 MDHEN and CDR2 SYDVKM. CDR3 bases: TGTGTTACTAGCGGGGGGATCACAGATACGCAGTATTTT. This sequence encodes CVTSGGITDTQYF.

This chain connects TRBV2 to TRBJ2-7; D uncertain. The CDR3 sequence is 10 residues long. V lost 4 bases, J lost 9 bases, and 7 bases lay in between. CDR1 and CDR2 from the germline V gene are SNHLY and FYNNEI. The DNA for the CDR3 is TGTGCCAGCAGTGTCGCTACGCAGTACTTC. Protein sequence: CASSVATQYF.

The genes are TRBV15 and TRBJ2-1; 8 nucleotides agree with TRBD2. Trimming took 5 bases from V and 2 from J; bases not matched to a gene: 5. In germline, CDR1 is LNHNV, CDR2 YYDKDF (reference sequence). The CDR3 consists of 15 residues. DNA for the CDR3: TGTGCCACCAGCGCCGGGAGGGGAACCTACAATGAGCAGTTCTTC. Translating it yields CATSAGRGTYNEQFF.

The CDR3 nucleotides are TGTGCCAGCAGCCTGACAGGGGGCGACGAAAAACTGTTTTTT. Protein sequence: CASSLTGGDEKLFF. The genes are TRBV3-1 (or the pseudogene TRBV3-2) and TRBJ1-4; 10 bases are a match to TRBD1. The V gene end was trimmed by 4 bases and the J gene end by 8 bases; junction bases not matched to a gene: 4. The length of the CDR3 is 14 residues. Per the germline V gene, CDR1 is LGHDT and CDR2 is YNNKEL (reference sequence).

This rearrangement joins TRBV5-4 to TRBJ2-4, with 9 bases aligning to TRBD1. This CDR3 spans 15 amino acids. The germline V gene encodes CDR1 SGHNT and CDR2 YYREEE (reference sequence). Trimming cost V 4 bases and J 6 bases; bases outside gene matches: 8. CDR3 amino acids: CASSTGQGWGNIQYF. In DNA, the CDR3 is TGTGCCAGCAGCACCGGACAGGGGTGGGGAAACATTCAGTACTTC.

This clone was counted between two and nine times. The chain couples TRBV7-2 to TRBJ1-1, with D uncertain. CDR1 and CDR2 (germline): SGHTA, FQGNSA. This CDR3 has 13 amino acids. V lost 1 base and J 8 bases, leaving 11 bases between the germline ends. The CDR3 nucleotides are TGTGCCAGCAGCTTAGTGGCGTACGGGGAAGCTTTCTTT. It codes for CASSLVAYGEAFF.

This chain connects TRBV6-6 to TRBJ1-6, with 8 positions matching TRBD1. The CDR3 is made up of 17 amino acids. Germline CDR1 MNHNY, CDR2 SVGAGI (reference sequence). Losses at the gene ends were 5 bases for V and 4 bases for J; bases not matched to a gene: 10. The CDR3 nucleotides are TGTGCCAGCAGTCGCATCGGACAGGGTAGTTATAATTCACCCCTCCACTTT. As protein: CASSRIGQGSYNSPLHF.

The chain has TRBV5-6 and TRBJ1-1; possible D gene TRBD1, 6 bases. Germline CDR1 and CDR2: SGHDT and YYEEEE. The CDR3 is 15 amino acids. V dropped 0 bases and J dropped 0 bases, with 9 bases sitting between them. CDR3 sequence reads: CASSLVAGVNTEAFF. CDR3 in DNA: TGTGCCAGCAGCTTGGTCGCAGGGGTGAACACTGAAGCTTTCTTT.

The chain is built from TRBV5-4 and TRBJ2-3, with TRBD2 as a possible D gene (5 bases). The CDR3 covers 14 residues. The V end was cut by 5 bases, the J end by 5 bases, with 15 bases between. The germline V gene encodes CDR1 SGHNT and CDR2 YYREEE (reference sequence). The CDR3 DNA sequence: TGTGCCAGCAGAGCCCACGGGGTGGGAGATACGCAGTATTTT. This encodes CASRAHGVGDTQYF.

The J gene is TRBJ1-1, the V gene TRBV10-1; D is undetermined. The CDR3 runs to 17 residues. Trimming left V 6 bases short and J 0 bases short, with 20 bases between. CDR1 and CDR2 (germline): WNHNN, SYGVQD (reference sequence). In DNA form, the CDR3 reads TGCGCCAGCAGCAAGAACCCAGGACTTCAAATGAACACTGAAGCTTTCTTT. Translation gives CASSKNPGLQMNTEAFF.

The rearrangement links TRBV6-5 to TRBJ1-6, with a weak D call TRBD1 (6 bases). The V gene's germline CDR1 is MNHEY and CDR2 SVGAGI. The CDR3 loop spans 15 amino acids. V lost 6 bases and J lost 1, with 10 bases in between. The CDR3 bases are TGTGCCAGCAGACAGGGCGTGTCCTATAATTCACCCCTCCACTTT. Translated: CASRQGVSYNSPLHF.

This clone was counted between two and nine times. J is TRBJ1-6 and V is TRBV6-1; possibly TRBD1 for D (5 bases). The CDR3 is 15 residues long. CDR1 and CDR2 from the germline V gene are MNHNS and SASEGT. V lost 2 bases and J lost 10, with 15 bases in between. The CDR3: CASSETRQSHSPLHF. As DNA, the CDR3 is TGTGCCAGCAGTGAAACTCGACAGTCGCACTCACCCCTCCACTTT.

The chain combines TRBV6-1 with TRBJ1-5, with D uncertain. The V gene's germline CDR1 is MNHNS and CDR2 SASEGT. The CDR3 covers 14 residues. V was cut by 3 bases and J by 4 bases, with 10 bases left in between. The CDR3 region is CASSDPGRNQPQHF. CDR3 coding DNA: TGTGCCAGCAGTGATCCAGGAAGAAATCAGCCCCAGCATTTT.

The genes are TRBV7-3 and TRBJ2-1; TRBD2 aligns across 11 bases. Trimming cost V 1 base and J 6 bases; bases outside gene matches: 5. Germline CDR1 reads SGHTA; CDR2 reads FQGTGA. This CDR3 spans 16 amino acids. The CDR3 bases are TGTGCCAGCAGCTTAATGGGTAGCGGGGGGGCCAATGAGCAGTTCTTC. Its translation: CASSLMGSGGANEQFF.

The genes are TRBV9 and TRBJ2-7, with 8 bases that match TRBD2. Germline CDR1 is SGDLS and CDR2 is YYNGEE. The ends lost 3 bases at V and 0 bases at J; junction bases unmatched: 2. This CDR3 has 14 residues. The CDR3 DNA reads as TGTGCCAGCAGCGGCGGGGGGCCCTCCTACGAGCAGTACTTC. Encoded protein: CASSGGGPSYEQYF.